This T cell receptor (beta chain) was found in a study of blood T cell repertoires in COVID-19. Study context: The samples span acute and convalescent COVID-19 from the United States, Italy and Spain. From T cells, B-cell-depleted T cells, or PBMCs came the material, which was cDNA or gDNA.

Germline CDR1 reads LGHNA; CDR2 reads YSLEER. Trimming left V 4 bases short and J 1 base short, with 18 bases between. This CDR3 region has 17 residues. Under the authors' procedure: Using reference gene primer amplification, nucleated cell counts were estimated. Repertoires were generated with immunoSEQ multiplex PCR, while TCRdb's copy carries only in-frame clones and drops some. V and J calls and clone size are as listed in that table; D and trimming were resolved from the DNA. The repertoire includes fewer than 90,000 clones, roughly 70% of them detected once, and approximately 14% sits in the top ten.

The chain is built from TRBV4-3 and TRBJ2-3; possibly TRBD2 for D (5 bases). Sequencing input: peripheral blood. The TCR originated in a woman aged 80 or over with acute or convalescent COVID-19. CDR3 bases: TGCGCCAGCAGCCTGCTCGACTCGGGGTGGGGCACAGATACGCAGTATTTT. The encoded protein is CASSLLDSGWGTDTQYF.